This note documents a single T cell receptor beta chain sequence. The antigen remains undetermined. Assay used: immunoSEQ multiplex PCR; TCRdb lists only in-frame clones, some missing. The sample yields over 75,000 clones, around nine tenths seen once. This record comes from a study of OX40 agonist ivuxolimab in advanced cancers. Study as a whole: Intravenous ivuxolimab at 0.01 to 10 mg/kg was given to patients every 2 weeks. Past anti-PD-1, anti-PD-L1 or anti-CTLA-4 therapy was accepted, and approximately 40% had received some. Broader study findings: At 0.1 to 3.0 mg/kg, clonal expansion of CD4+ and CD8+ blood T cells had occurred by week 6. Certain nonresponders additionally had low normalized T-cell clonal expansion.

This CDR3 has 14 residues. Trimming pared 4 bases from V and 2 bases from J, leaving 8 bases between. Germline values: CDR1 SGHAT, CDR2 FQNNGV. The chain carries TRBV11-2 and TRBJ2-2; either TRBD1 or TRBD2 may fit D (5 bases each). This sequence was found in an adult with an advanced solid tumor such as melanoma, head and neck, liver or kidney cancer. This specimen was CD4+ or CD8+ T cells sorted from blood, taken in a trial of the OX40 agonist ivuxolimab. The CDR3 DNA reads TGTGCCAGCAGCTACGGGGCAAACACCGGGGAGCTGTTTTTT. This encodes CASSYGANTGELFF.